The rows below give T cell receptor beta chains drawn from one sample of a study of OX40 agonist ivuxolimab in advanced cancers. Here immunoSEQ multiplex PCR was the method, and the copy in TCRdb shows in-frame clones only, minus some. This table holds almost 90,000 clones, roughly 88% found once. This sample comprised CD4+ or CD8+ T cells sorted from blood, obtained in a trial of the OX40 agonist ivuxolimab. The receptors were sampled from an adult with an advanced solid tumor such as melanoma, head and neck, liver or kidney cancer. CDR3s include the opening cysteine and the closing phenylalanine or tryptophan. The D gene is left open where the match is weak. Only some rows state a clone size, as once, few, many or a class for expanded clones.

j_call: TRBJ1-1; v_call: TRBV7-3; clone_size: NA; d_call: TRBD1; cdr3_nt: TGTGCCAGCAGCTTAATGGGGACAGCCCCTGAAGCTTTCTTT; cdr3_aa: CASSLMGTAPEAFF
j_call: TRBJ2-3; v_call: TRBV19; clone_size: NA; d_call: NA; cdr3_nt: TGTGCCAGTAGTATAGACCAGGCCTTCGGTACGCAGTATTTT; cdr3_aa: CASSIDQAFGTQYF
j_call: TRBJ1-2; v_call: TRBV28; clone_size: once; d_call: NA; cdr3_nt: TGTGCCAACGCCATGGGAGCTAACTATGGCTACACCTTC; cdr3_aa: CANAMGANYGYTF
j_call: TRBJ1-2; v_call: TRBV7-8; clone_size: NA; d_call: NA; cdr3_nt: TGTGCCAGCAGCCCTTTCGTTGAAGGGTACGGCTACACCTTC; cdr3_aa: CASSPFVEGYGYTF
j_call: TRBJ2-1; v_call: TRBV27; clone_size: NA; d_call: NA; cdr3_nt: TGTGCCAGCAGCGCGATCTACAATGAGCAGTTCTTC; cdr3_aa: CASSAIYNEQFF
j_call: TRBJ1-1; v_call: TRBV5-4; clone_size: NA; d_call: NA; cdr3_nt: TGTGCCAGCAGCTTGCCCATCGGGACCGGGGGCACTGAAGCTTTCTTT; cdr3_aa: CASSLPIGTGGTEAFF
j_call: TRBJ2-1; v_call: TRBV5-1; clone_size: NA; d_call: NA; cdr3_nt: TGCGCCAGCAGCTTGGTGTTCGGGAATGAGCAGTTCTTC; cdr3_aa: CASSLVFGNEQFF
j_call: TRBJ2-5; v_call: TRBV11-2; clone_size: NA; d_call: TRBD2; cdr3_nt: TGTGCCAGCAGCTTCCTAATTACTAGCGGGGTAACCCAGTACTTC; cdr3_aa: CASSFLITSGVTQYF
j_call: TRBJ1-6; v_call: TRBV5-1; clone_size: NA; d_call: TRBD1; cdr3_nt: TGCGCCAGCAGCACCGGACAGGGGGCTTCACCCCTCCACTTT; cdr3_aa: CASSTGQGASPLHF
j_call: TRBJ1-4; v_call: TRBV7-9; clone_size: NA; d_call: TRBD1; cdr3_nt: TGTGCCAGCGGAGACAGGGGCGATGAAAAACTGTTTTTT; cdr3_aa: CASGDRGDEKLFF
j_call: TRBJ1-1; v_call: TRBV7-6; clone_size: NA; d_call: TRBD1; cdr3_nt: TGTGCCAGCAGCTTAGCCGGGACAGGGACGAACACTGAAGCTTTCTTT; cdr3_aa: CASSLAGTGTNTEAFF
j_call: TRBJ1-5; v_call: TRBV28; clone_size: NA; d_call: TRBD1; cdr3_nt: TGTGCCAGCAGTTGGCCGGGACAGGGACATCAGCCCCAGCATTTT; cdr3_aa: CASSWPGQGHQPQHF
j_call: TRBJ2-7; v_call: TRBV9; clone_size: NA; d_call: TRBD1; cdr3_nt: TGTGCCAGCAGCCCAGGGACAGGGGGCTTCTACGAGCAGTACTTC; cdr3_aa: CASSPGTGGFYEQYF
j_call: TRBJ1-5; v_call: TRBV19; clone_size: NA; d_call: NA; cdr3_nt: TGTGCCAGTAGCCCCGGGGGGGGCAATCAGCCCCAGCATTTT; cdr3_aa: CASSPGGGNQPQHF
j_call: TRBJ1-4; v_call: TRBV14; clone_size: once; d_call: NA; cdr3_nt: TGTGCCAGCAGCCAAACGGGGGCTAATAATGAAAAACTGTTTTTT; cdr3_aa: CASSQTGANNEKLFF
j_call: TRBJ1-5; v_call: TRBV27; clone_size: NA; d_call: TRBD1; cdr3_nt: TGTGCCAGCAGTTCCAAACAGGGGTTCAATCAGCCCCAGCATTTT; cdr3_aa: CASSSKQGFNQPQHF